A single sample is the source of the 21 T cell receptor beta chains below, sequenced in a study of cytomegalovirus exposure and HLA in healthy donors (dated by TCRdb to between 2016 and 2019). Library prep was done by the immunoSEQ multiplex PCR assay. TCRdb mirrors the immuneACCESS table, restricted to in-frame sequences. Some clones are absent from its copies; in checked studies, under half trace to an unresolved V gene, and the reason for the others is unknown. The sample table records over 110,000 clones; approximately 87% of these occur just once. The ten largest clones capture 2.9% of the sample. Sequences were obtained from PBMCs. The receptors come from a young man in good health and CMV-seronegative.

The chain uses TRBV4-1 and TRBJ2-5; TRBD2 agrees at 10 bases. Germline V lookup: CDR1 MGHRA, CDR2 YSYEKL. Trimming took 5 bases from V and 7 from J; bases not matched to a gene: 4. The CDR3 sequence is 13 residues long. The CDR3, as DNA: TGCGCCAGCAGCAGCGGGGGGGCGGGGACCCAGTACTTC. This codes for CASSSGGAGTQYF.

This chain uses TRBV7-2 with TRBJ2-1; 9 nucleotides line up with TRBD1. This CDR3 has 15 amino acids. Germline CDR1 is SGHTA and CDR2 is FQGNSA. With V trimmed by 5 bases and J by 3 bases, 5 bases remained unmatched. CDR3 in DNA: TGTGCCAGCAGCCCAACAGGGGGCCTCTACAATGAGCAGTTCTTC. This translates into CASSPTGGLYNEQFF. Combining the CDR3 with reference TRBV7-2 and TRBJ2-1 gives the whole variable domain GAGVSQSPSNKVTEKGKDVELRCDPISGHTALYWYRQSLGQGLEFLIYFQGNSAPDKSGLPSDRFSAERTGGSVSTLTIQRTQQEDSAVYLCASSPTGGLYNEQFFGPGTRLTVL.

This chain links TRBV11-2 with TRBJ2-7, with a weak D call TRBD1 (6 bases). The V end lost 3 bases, the J end lost 6 bases, and 12 bases lay between the germline ends. CDR1 and CDR2 (germline): SGHAT, FQNNGV. The CDR3 runs 13 residues. As DNA, the CDR3 is TGTGCCAGCAGCTTGGGCAGGGGACGCGAGCAGTACTTC. Protein product: CASSLGRGREQYF.

The chain combines TRBV27 with TRBJ1-2; D not resolved. The CDR3 runs to 12 residues. The V end was cut by 6 bases, the J end by 2 bases, with 7 bases between. Germline CDR1 MNHEY, CDR2 SMNVEV (reference sequence). The CDR3 region has the DNA TGTGCCAGCAGACAGACGAACTATGGCTACACCTTC. Residues: CASRQTNYGYTF.

This chain links TRBV4-2 with TRBJ1-1; no firm D call. Trimming took off 1 base at V and 7 bases at J, with 7 bases between the two ends. This CDR3 spans 12 amino acids. CDR1 and CDR2 from the germline V gene are LGHNA and YNFKEQ. CDR3 coding DNA: TGTGCCAGCAGCCAAGGTCCAGGTGAAGCTTTCTTT. Translating gives CASSQGPGEAFF.

The J gene is TRBJ2-5, the V gene TRBV15, with TRBD2 identical over 8 bases. The CDR3 length is 16 residues. Germline lookup yields CDR1 LNHNV and CDR2 YYDKDF (reference sequence). Trimming at V came to 3 bases and at J to 5 bases, leaving 11 bases not matched to a gene. CDR3 sequence reads: CATSSSPGGGHETQYF. CDR3 sequence (DNA): TGTGCCACCAGCAGTTCGCCCGGGGGGGGCCATGAGACCCAGTACTTC.

The rearrangement uses TRBV27 and TRBJ2-1; TRBD1 is a possible D gene (6 bases). Germline lookup yields CDR1 MNHEY and CDR2 SMNVEV (reference sequence). The length of the CDR3 is 16 residues. Trimming pared 8 bases from V and 8 bases from J, leaving 25 bases between. CDR3 loop: CASYRAGAGRRDEQFF. The CDR3 nucleotides read TGTGCCAGCTACAGGGCTGGGGCAGGCCGCCGCGATGAGCAGTTCTTC.

The genes are TRBV5-6 and TRBJ2-7, with TRBD1 as a possible D gene (6 bases). This CDR3 comprises 15 residues. Germline CDR1 SGHDT, CDR2 YYEEEE. The V and J ends lost 2 bases and 2 bases respectively, with 14 bases between them. The CDR3 nucleotides are TGTGCCAGCAGCTTTGGGGACACTTTAACCTACGAGCAGTACTTC. Protein sequence: CASSFGDTLTYEQYF. Looking up the rest from reference TRBV5-6 and TRBJ2-7 gives the full variable domain: DAGVTQSPTHLIKTRGQQVTLRCSPKSGHDTVSWYQQALGQGPQFIFQYYEEEERQRGNFPDRFSGHQFPNYSSELNVNALLLGDSALYLCASSFGDTLTYEQYFGPGTRLTVT.

The chain joins TRBV6-5 to TRBJ2-1; 10 bases align to TRBD2. There are 15 residues in the CDR3. Germline CDR1 reads MNHEY; CDR2 reads SVGAGI. V dropped 5 bases and J dropped 4; count of bases not matched to a gene: 5. The CDR3 is CASSHGTSEYNEQFF. CDR3 DNA: TGTGCCAGCAGTCACGGGACTAGCGAATACAATGAGCAGTTCTTC.

J is TRBJ2-1 and V is TRBV7-6, with D possibly being TRBD1 (6 bases). With 2 bases removed from V and 6 bases from J, the gap between germline ends came to 11 bases. This CDR3 comprises 14 residues. Looked up from germline, CDR1 is SGHVS and CDR2 is FNYEAQ. The CDR3 spells CASSLPLQGNEQFF. CDR3 in DNA: TGTGCCAGCAGCTTACCCTTACAGGGCAATGAGCAGTTCTTC. Drawing the rest from reference TRBV7-6 and TRBJ2-1, the complete variable domain is GAGVSQSPRYKVTKRGQDVALRCDPISGHVSLYWYRQALGQGPEFLTYFNYEAQQDKSGLPNDRFSAERPEGSISTLTIQRTEQRDSAMYRCASSLPLQGNEQFFGPGTRLTVL.

This chain uses TRBV15 with TRBJ1-1; D is unresolved. Looked up from germline, CDR1 is LNHNV and CDR2 is YYDKDF (reference sequence). The CDR3 consists of 13 residues. V was pared by 2 bases and J by 5 bases, with 9 bases between. CDR3 DNA: TGTGCCACCAGCAGAAGCCGGGAAACTGAAGCTTTCTTT. The encoded protein is CATSRSRETEAFF.

This clone was observed a single time. The chain couples TRBV19 to TRBJ1-1, with TRBD1 matching 11 bases. Per germline, CDR1 LNHDA and CDR2 SQIVND (reference sequence). The CDR3 has 18 amino acids. V trimming: 4 bases; J trimming: 0 bases; junction bases outside the gene matches: 10. Written as DNA, the CDR3 is TGTGCCAGTAGTAGAAAAGGACAGGGGGCTGCCATGAACACTGAAGCTTTCTTT. Encoded protein: CASSRKGQGAAMNTEAFF.

V is TRBV7-9 and J is TRBJ2-3; no clear D. Looked up from germline, CDR1 is SEHNR and CDR2 is FQNEAQ (reference sequence). This CDR3 has 15 residues. V was pared by 3 bases and J by 0 bases, with 10 bases between. As DNA, the CDR3 is TGTGCCAGCAGCTTCGGCGCGGATAGCACAGATACGCAGTATTTT. Translated: CASSFGADSTDTQYF.

V usage is TRBV27 and J usage is TRBJ2-5; 8 nucleotides align to TRBD1. CDR1 is MNHEY, CDR2 SMNVEV, per germline (reference sequence). CDR3 length: 16 amino acids. The trim removed 5 bases at V and 1 base at J, leaving 9 bases unmatched. CDR3 nucleotide sequence: TGTGCCAGCAGTCTTAAGGGGGACAGGCTCCAAGAGACCCAGTACTTC. Protein product: CASSLKGDRLQETQYF.

This rearrangement joins TRBV9 to TRBJ2-1; 10 nucleotides match TRBD2. This CDR3 contains 13 residues. Germline values: CDR1 SGDLS, CDR2 YYNGEE. V was pared by 3 bases and J by 8 bases, with 2 bases of the junction left unmatched. The CDR3 bases are TGTGCCAGCAGCGCGCTAGCGGGAGATGAGCAGTTCTTC. Protein: CASSALAGDEQFF.

A single count supports this clone. The J gene is TRBJ1-5, the V gene TRBV18; 9 bases are a match to TRBD1. The CDR3 runs to 15 residues. Germline-derived CDR1 and CDR2 are KGHSH and LQKENI. V lost 6 bases to trimming and J lost 5 bases; unmatched junction nucleotides: 8. CDR3: CASSKGTGWDQPQHF. As DNA, the CDR3 is TGTGCCAGCTCCAAAGGGACAGGGTGGGATCAGCCCCAGCATTTT.

J is TRBJ2-2 and V is TRBV7-8; 9 nucleotides match TRBD1. J gave up 1 base and V 7 bases, and 7 bases lay outside the gene matches. This CDR3 contains 16 residues. Germline V gives CDR1 SGHVS, CDR2 FQNEAQ. In DNA form, the CDR3 reads TGTGCCAGCATCTACGCGACAGGGGGGAACACCGGGGAGCTGTTTTTT. Encoded protein: CASIYATGGNTGELFF.

This chain joins TRBV7-6 and TRBJ1-5, with no clear D. Trimming took 1 base from V and 5 from J, leaving 6 bases between them. From germline, CDR1 is SGHVS and CDR2 FNYEAQ. The CDR3 contains 13 residues. In DNA form, the CDR3 reads TGTGCCAGCAGCTTAGATCCTTATCAGCCCCAGCATTTT. Its translation is CASSLDPYQPQHF.

Concerning this clone: An end of the junction does not agree with germline; a read error may underlie this. The chain joins TRBV12-5 to TRBJ1-2; 9 bases map to TRBD1. The CDR3 has 13 residues. Germline-derived CDR1 and CDR2 are LGHNT and FRNRAP. Written as DNA, the CDR3 is TGTGCTAGTGGTTTGGGACACGGGACAGGGAGCGCCTTC. It encodes CASGLGHGTGSAF.

J is TRBJ2-2 and V is TRBV29-1; possibly TRBD1 for D (5 bases). This CDR3 comprises 15 residues. Germline-derived CDR1 and CDR2 are SQVTM and ANQGSEA. The V end was cut by 4 bases, the J end by 0 bases, with 12 bases between. The CDR3 nucleotides read TGCAGCGTTGGGTCGCAGGGCGCGAACACCGGGGAGCTGTTTTTT. Translation gives CSVGSQGANTGELFF.

The chain has TRBV5-6 and TRBJ1-3; D is perhaps TRBD1 (6 bases). The CDR3 has 15 amino acids. Germline V gene sequence: CDR1 SGHDT, CDR2 YYEEEE. Trimming took off 3 bases at V and 2 bases at J, with 12 bases between the two ends. The CDR3 reads CASSSTGYPGNTIYF. Written as DNA, the CDR3 is TGTGCCAGCAGCTCTACAGGGTACCCTGGAAACACCATATATTTT.